This TCR beta chain was recovered during a study of tumor-infiltrating lymphocytes in oesophageal squamous cell carcinoma. TCRdb re-derived calls from the PCR reads in MiXCR, one entry per CDR3 protein. The sample shows about 24,000 distinct CDR3 sequences, about 40% of them seen only once. This clonotype appeared once. The CDR3 has 16 amino acids. Germline CDR1 and CDR2: SGHVS and FNYEAQ. Trimming cost V 1 base and J 2 bases; bases outside gene matches: 5. The source is a male donor with esophageal squamous cell carcinoma. This sequence joins TRBV7-6 and TRBJ2-4, with 7 bases aligning to TRBD2. Sequencing used esophageal tumor tissue. CDR3 sequence: CASSLGQGGSKNIQYF. CDR3 nucleotides: TGTGCCAGCAGCTTAGGGCAGGGAGGGTCCAAAAACATTCAGTACTTC.